The 17 T cell receptor beta chains reported below all come from one sample, sequenced in a study of cytomegalovirus exposure and HLA in healthy donors. PCR used 60 Vbeta primers and 13 Jbeta primers. Sequencing was performed with immunoSEQ multiplex PCR; in TCRdb, only in-frame clones are kept and a portion is missing. This sample's clone table lists fewer than 110,000 clones. The specimen sequenced was PBMCs. The origin of the receptors is a man in his forties in good health and CMV-seronegative.

The V and J genes are TRBV6-5 and TRBJ2-5; tentative D call: TRBD2 (5 bases). Germline CDR1 is MNHEY and CDR2 is SVGAGI. This CDR3 has 11 amino acids. V was cut by 8 bases and J by 6 bases, with 10 bases left in between. CDR3 in DNA: TGTGCCAGCCGGGGAACGAAGACCCAGTACTTC. Its protein product is CASRGTKTQYF.

The chain employs TRBV27 and TRBJ1-5, with TRBD1 matching 7 bases. This CDR3 contains 21 residues. Looked up from germline, CDR1 is MNHEY and CDR2 is SMNVEV (reference sequence). The junction had 23 bases not matched to a gene; V was cut back by 6 bases and J by 0 bases. CDR3 region: CASRGGRVEKEGLYSNQPQHF. CDR3 in DNA: TGTGCCAGCAGAGGGGGCAGGGTAGAAAAAGAAGGGCTATATAGCAATCAGCCCCAGCATTTT.

The genes are TRBV29-1 and TRBJ1-1, with 7 bases lining up with TRBD1. Trimming cost V 3 bases and J 4 bases; bases outside gene matches: 5. CDR3 length: 13 amino acids. Germline CDR1 and CDR2: SQVTM and ANQGSEA. This CDR3 reads CSVDRGRGTEAFF. The CDR3 DNA sequence: TGCAGCGTTGATAGGGGGCGCGGCACTGAAGCTTTCTTT.

The CDR3 region is CASSTRRRETQYF. CDR3 in DNA: TGTGCCAGCAGCACCCGACGCAGGGAGACCCAGTACTTC. The V gene is TRBV7-2, the J gene TRBJ2-5, with D unresolved. The CDR3 is 13 amino acids. Germline assignment: CDR1 SGHTA and CDR2 FQGNSA. V was trimmed by 5 bases and J by 5 bases, leaving 12 bases between them.

This chain joins TRBV12-5 and TRBJ2-1, with 9 bases identical to TRBD1. The CDR3 has 15 residues. Germline CDR1 and CDR2: LGHNT and FRNRAP. V dropped 3 bases and J dropped 9; count of bases not matched to a gene: 9. As DNA, the CDR3 is TGTGCTAGTGGTTTCCAGACAGGGGGATGGGTTGAGCAGTTCTTC. Amino acid sequence: CASGFQTGGWVEQFF.

The gene calls are TRBV29-1 and TRBJ1-2, with a tentative D call TRBD1 (6 bases). The ends were cut back, 1 base at V and 8 bases at J, with 11 bases in the middle. The CDR3 has 12 residues. Germline V gene sequence: CDR1 SQVTM, CDR2 ANQGSEA. The DNA for the CDR3 is TGCAGCGTTGAAGTCAGGGGTCCCGGCTACACCTTC. Translation gives CSVEVRGPGYTF.

This chain joins TRBV29-1 and TRBJ2-1; 8 nucleotides agree with TRBD2. Trimming at V came to 4 bases and at J to 9 bases, leaving 11 bases not matched to a gene. Germline V gene sequence: CDR1 SQVTM, CDR2 ANQGSEA. The CDR3 contains 14 residues. CDR3 residues: CSVVWSGRRVEQFF. CDR3 DNA sequence: TGCAGCGTTGTATGGAGCGGGAGACGCGTTGAGCAGTTCTTC.

The chain joins TRBV28 to TRBJ2-7; TRBD2 is a possible D gene (5 bases). Germline V CDR1 and CDR2: MDHEN, SYDVKM. V lost 6 bases, J lost 4 bases, and 13 bases lay in between. This CDR3 has 13 amino acids. The chain's CDR3 is CASRVGKMYEQYF. The CDR3 DNA is TGTGCCAGCAGGGTCGGGAAGATGTACGAGCAGTACTTC.

J is TRBJ2-7 and V is TRBV7-2; perhaps TRBD2 as D (5 bases). The CDR3 loop spans 15 amino acids. Trimming cost V 4 bases and J 2 bases, with 15 bases left between them. The germline V gene encodes CDR1 SGHTA and CDR2 FQGNSA. Here the CDR3 reads CASSWKGDPTYEQYF. The DNA of the CDR3 is TGTGCCAGCAGCTGGAAGGGAGACCCCACCTACGAGCAGTACTTC.

The V call is TRBV6-1, the J call TRBJ1-4; TRBD1 aligns across 12 bases. Losses at the gene ends were 6 bases for V and 7 bases for J; bases not matched to a gene: 3. This CDR3 spans 14 amino acids. Germline values: CDR1 MNHNS, CDR2 SASEGT. CDR3 loop: CASRGQGATEKLFF. For the CDR3, the DNA is TGTGCCAGCAGGGGACAGGGGGCAACTGAAAAACTGTTTTTT.

V and J are TRBV10-3 and TRBJ2-5; D perhaps matches TRBD1 (6 bases). Germline V gene data show CDR1 as ENHRY and CDR2 as SYGVKD. The CDR3 has 14 amino acids. The V gene lost 8 bases and the J gene lost 1 base, with 14 bases spanning the gap. The CDR3 DNA sequence: TGTGCCATCCGATCAGACAGGATCCAAGAGACCCAGTACTTC. It translates to CAIRSDRIQETQYF.

This rearrangement joins TRBV13 to TRBJ2-5; 13 nucleotides line up with TRBD2. The DNA end favors TRBJ2-7, so the J call may be wrong. Germline V gene data show CDR1 as PRHDT and CDR2 as FYEKMQ (reference sequence). The CDR3 loop spans 15 amino acids. CDR3 in amino acids: CASSPPGLAGPEQYF. The CDR3 DNA follows: TGTGCCAGCAGCCCCCCGGGACTAGCGGGACCCGAGCAGTACTTC.

V gene TRBV9 combines with J gene TRBJ2-1, with a possible D match to TRBD2 (7 bases). Trimming pared 4 bases from V and 2 bases from J, leaving 16 bases between. The CDR3 is 16 residues long. Germline CDR1 and CDR2: SGDLS and YYNGEE. The CDR3 reads CASSRHGGLTYNEQFF. CDR3 bases: TGTGCCAGCAGCCGCCACGGGGGGCTCACCTACAATGAGCAGTTCTTC. The whole variable domain, remainder taken from reference TRBV9 and TRBJ2-1, is DSGVTQTPKHLITATGQRVTLRCSPRSGDLSVYWYQQSLDQGLQFLIQYYNGEERAKGNILERFSAQQFPDLHSELNLSSLELGDSALYFCASSRHGGLTYNEQFFGPGTRLTVL.

This chain joins TRBV7-2 and TRBJ1-1, with TRBD1 matching 8 bases. This CDR3 is 15 amino acids long. Germline trimming cut 5 bases from V and 4 bases from J; bases unmatched to any gene: 9. Germline V lookup: CDR1 SGHTA, CDR2 FQGNSA. In nucleotides, the CDR3 is TGTGCCAGCAGCACGGGACAGGCCTCCTCCACTGAAGCTTTCTTT. Amino acids: CASSTGQASSTEAFF. Full variable domain (remainder filled in from reference TRBV7-2 and TRBJ1-1): GAGVSQSPSNKVTEKGKDVELRCDPISGHTALYWYRQSLGQGLEFLIYFQGNSAPDKSGLPSDRFSAERTGGSVSTLTIQRTQQEDSAVYLCASSTGQASSTEAFFGQGTRLTVV.

Written as DNA, the CDR3 is TGTGCCAGCAGCGAACAGGGATATGGAAACACCATATATTTT. This codes for CASSEQGYGNTIYF. This chain uses TRBV9 with TRBJ1-3; tentatively, D is TRBD1 (6 bases). Germline V gene lookup returns CDR1 SGDLS and CDR2 YYNGEE. Trimming took off 3 bases at V and 3 bases at J, with 10 bases between the two ends. CDR3 length: 14 amino acids.

The V gene is TRBV28, the J gene TRBJ2-7; 8 bases line up with TRBD2. V shed 3 bases, J shed 9 bases, and the junction held 7 bases outside the gene matches. Germline V gene lookup returns CDR1 MDHEN and CDR2 SYDVKM. The length of the CDR3 is 13 residues. In DNA, the CDR3 is TGTGCCAGCAGTTTGGGGACTAGTTATGGGCAGTACTTC. Protein sequence: CASSLGTSYGQYF.

The chain recombines TRBV7-2 with TRBJ2-6; D is perhaps TRBD2 (6 bases). The germline gives CDR1 SGHTA, CDR2 FQGNSA. The ends were cut back, 5 bases at V and 4 bases at J, with 18 bases in the middle. The CDR3 extends over 17 amino acids. CDR3 in DNA: TGTGCCAGCAGCCCGCGGGATCCTCCTACCGGGGCCAACGTCCTGACTTTC. Its translation is CASSPRDPPTGANVLTF.